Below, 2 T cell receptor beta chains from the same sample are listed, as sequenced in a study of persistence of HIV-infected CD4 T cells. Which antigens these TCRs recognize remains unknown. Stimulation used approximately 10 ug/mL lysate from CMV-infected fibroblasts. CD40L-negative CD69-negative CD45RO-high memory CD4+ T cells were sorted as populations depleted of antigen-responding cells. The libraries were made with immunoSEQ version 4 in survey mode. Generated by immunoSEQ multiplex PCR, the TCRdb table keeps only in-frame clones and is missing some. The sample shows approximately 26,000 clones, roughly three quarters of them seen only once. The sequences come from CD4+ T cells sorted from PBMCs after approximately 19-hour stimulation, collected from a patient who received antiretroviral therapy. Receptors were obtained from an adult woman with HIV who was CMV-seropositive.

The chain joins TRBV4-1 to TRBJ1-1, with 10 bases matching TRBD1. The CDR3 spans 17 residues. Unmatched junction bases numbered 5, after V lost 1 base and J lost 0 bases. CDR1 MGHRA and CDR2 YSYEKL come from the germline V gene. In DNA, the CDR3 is TGCGCCAGCAGCCAAGGACAGGGGGCAGGGGTGAACACTGAAGCTTTCTTT. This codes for CASSQGQGAGVNTEAFF.

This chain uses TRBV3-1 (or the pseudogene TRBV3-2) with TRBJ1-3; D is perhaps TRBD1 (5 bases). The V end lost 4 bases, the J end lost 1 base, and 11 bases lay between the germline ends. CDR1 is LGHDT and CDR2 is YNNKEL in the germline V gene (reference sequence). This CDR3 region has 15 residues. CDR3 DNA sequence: TGTGCCAGCAGCCGAGTACAGGCTTCTGGAAACACCATATATTTT. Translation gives CASSRVQASGNTIYF.